This record looks at one T cell receptor beta chain sequence and its context. Its antigen is currently unknown. The CDR3 extends over 17 amino acids. CDR1 is LGHNA and CDR2 is YSLEER in the germline V gene. TCRdb re-called the 5' RACE reads and gives one entry per CDR3 protein, without DNA. Its clone listing holds about 540,000 distinct CDR3 sequences. The source of the sample is a study of T cells expressing NK-cell markers. Study information: Among eight sequenced donors, seven carried HCMV seropositivity while one was seronegative. Study findings and constraints: One observes that, in a handful of donors, these clonotypes were also the leading ones within the CD3+CD56-NKG2C+ fraction.

Specimen: blood T cells: a sorted CD56 or NKG2C T cell subset, CD4+ or CD8+ T cells, or bulk PBMC T cells (not recorded which). The rearrangement links TRBV4-3 to TRBJ1-1. This receptor was obtained from a man aged 18 to 29 in good health. The CDR3: CASSPRRLGRRNTEAFF.